This T cell receptor beta chain was identified in a study of shared clonotypes between healthy human individuals. Study-level points and caveats: Four donors shared around 5.1% of their naive CD4 clonotypes.

Healthy HIV-negative adults with no recent acute infections or vaccinations were recruited as donors. Each sample came from a Caucasian adult donor living in Nashville, Tennessee. Genomic DNA per cell subset filled all wells of several immunoSEQ plates. Assay used: immunoSEQ multiplex PCR; TCRdb lists only in-frame clones, some missing. The sample yields more than 2 million clones, 90% to 96% seen once. In regard to this clone: The target antigen is unknown.

The sample taken for sequencing was naive CD4+ T cells sorted from blood. Subset here: CD45RA+ positively selected. This receptor was obtained from a man aged 18 to 29 in good health.

CDR3 loop: CASTSVTIQETQYF. The CDR3 region has the DNA TGTGCCAGCACTTCCGTGACCATACAAGAGACCCAGTACTTC. The chain combines TRBV2 with TRBJ2-5; no definite D call. Trimming left V 7 bases short and J 2 bases short, with 14 bases between. The CDR3 has 14 amino acids. The germline V gene has CDR1 SNHLY and CDR2 FYNNEI.